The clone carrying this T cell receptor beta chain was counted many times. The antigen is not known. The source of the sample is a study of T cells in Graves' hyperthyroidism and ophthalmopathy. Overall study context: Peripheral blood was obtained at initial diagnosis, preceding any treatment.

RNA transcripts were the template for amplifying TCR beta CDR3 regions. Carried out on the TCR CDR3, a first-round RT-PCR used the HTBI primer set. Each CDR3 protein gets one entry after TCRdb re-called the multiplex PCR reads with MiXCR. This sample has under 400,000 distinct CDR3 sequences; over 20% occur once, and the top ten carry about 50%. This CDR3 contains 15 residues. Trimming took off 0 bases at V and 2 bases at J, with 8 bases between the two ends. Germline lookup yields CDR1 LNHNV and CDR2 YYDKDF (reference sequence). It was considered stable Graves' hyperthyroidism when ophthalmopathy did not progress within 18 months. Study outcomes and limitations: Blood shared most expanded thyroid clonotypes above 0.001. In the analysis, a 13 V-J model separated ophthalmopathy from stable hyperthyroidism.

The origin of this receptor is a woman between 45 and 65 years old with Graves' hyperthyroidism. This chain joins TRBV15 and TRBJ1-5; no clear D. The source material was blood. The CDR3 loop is CATSRDIAGNQPQHF. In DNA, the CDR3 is TGTGCCACCAGCAGAGATATCGCTGGCAATCAGCCCCAGCATTTT. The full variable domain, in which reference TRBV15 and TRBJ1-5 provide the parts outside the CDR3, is DAMVIQNPRYQVTQFGKPVTLSCSQTLNHNVMYWYQQKSSQAPKLLFHYYDKDFNNEADTPDNFQSRRPNTSFCFLDIRSPGLGDTAMYLCATSRDIAGNQPQHFGDGTRLSIL.